This is a list of T cell receptor beta chains from one sample in a study of T-cell reconstitution after alpha-beta-depleted transplantation in children. In TCRdb, the PCR reads were re-called with MiXCR into one record per CDR3 protein. The top ten clones hold around 2.5% of a sample with tens of thousands of distinct CDR3 sequences, about 7% of them seen once. The sequencing here drew on PBMCs from the stem cell graft donor, taken from the stem cell graft. The receptors originated from a human donor who donated a stem cell graft to a child with acute lymphoblastic leukemia. Both conserved end residues are part of each CDR3. Each record gives: J gene, clone size, D gene, V gene, CDR3 protein, CDR3 DNA. The D gene is left open where the match is weak. Clone size is given for some rows only: seen once, a few or many times, or a class if the clone is expanded.

j_gene: TRBJ2-2
abundance: few
d_gene: -
v_gene: TRBV6-2/TRBV6-3
CDR3aa: CASSSRQQRQSWDTGELFF
CDR3nt: TGTGCCAGCAGCTCCAGGCAGCAAAGACAGTCCTGGGACACCGGGGAGCTGTTTTTT

j_gene: TRBJ2-3
abundance: many
d_gene: -
v_gene: TRBV11-1
CDR3aa: CASSSSRADTQYF
CDR3nt: TGTGCCAGCAGCTCCAGCCGGGCGGATACGCAGTATTTT

j_gene: TRBJ1-6
abundance: -
d_gene: TRBD1
v_gene: TRBV27
CDR3aa: CASTGGHHNSPLHF
CDR3nt: TGTGCCAGCACAGGGGGACACCATAATTCACCCCTCCACTTT

j_gene: TRBJ2-7
abundance: many
d_gene: -
v_gene: TRBV5-1
CDR3aa: CASSPVGTGTAYYEQYF
CDR3nt: TGCGCCAGCAGCCCCGTTGGAACCGGGACTGCGTACTACGAGCAGTACTTC

j_gene: TRBJ1-1
abundance: few
d_gene: -
v_gene: TRBV27
CDR3aa: CASSPHPSDTEAFF
CDR3nt: TGTGCCAGCAGTCCCCACCCTAGTGACACTGAAGCTTTCTTT

j_gene: TRBJ1-5
abundance: many
d_gene: -
v_gene: TRBV20-1
CDR3aa: CSASENSNQPQHF
CDR3nt: TGCAGTGCTAGCGAGAATAGCAATCAGCCCCAGCATTTT

j_gene: TRBJ1-1
abundance: -
d_gene: TRBD1
v_gene: TRBV7-6
CDR3aa: CASSLRSQGASEAFF
CDR3nt: TGTGCCAGCAGCTTACGATCCCAGGGGGCCTCTGAAGCTTTCTTT

j_gene: TRBJ2-7
abundance: many
d_gene: TRBD1
v_gene: TRBV12-3/TRBV12-4
CDR3aa: CASSGTGALYEQYF
CDR3nt: TGTGCCAGCAGTGGGACAGGGGCACTCTACGAGCAGTACTTC

j_gene: TRBJ1-2
abundance: -
d_gene: -
v_gene: TRBV12-3/TRBV12-4
CDR3aa: CASSPSDRGYTF
CDR3nt: TGTGCCAGCAGTCCCTCGGACCGTGGCTACACCTTC

j_gene: TRBJ1-5
abundance: -
d_gene: TRBD1
v_gene: TRBV15
CDR3aa: CATSRFTGGMEGGSNQPQHF
CDR3nt: TGTGCCACCAGCAGATTTACAGGGGGCATGGAGGGAGGAAGCAATCAGCCCCAGCATTTT

j_gene: TRBJ2-4
abundance: many
d_gene: -
v_gene: TRBV28
CDR3aa: CASSFFSTGEDKNIQYF
CDR3nt: TGTGCCAGCAGTTTTTTCTCAACAGGGGAGGACAAAAACATTCAGTACTTC

j_gene: TRBJ2-1
abundance: many
d_gene: -
v_gene: TRBV9
CDR3aa: CASSVVPGGQNEQFF
CDR3nt: TGTGCCAGCAGCGTAGTTCCGGGGGGCCAAAATGAGCAGTTCTTC

j_gene: TRBJ2-7
abundance: -
d_gene: TRBD1
v_gene: TRBV7-3
CDR3aa: CASSLYGYGTDYEQYF
CDR3nt: TGTGCCAGCAGCTTATATGGCTACGGGACAGACTACGAGCAGTACTTC

j_gene: TRBJ2-2
abundance: -
d_gene: TRBD2
v_gene: TRBV27
CDR3aa: CASSPRAGGYTGELFF
CDR3nt: TGTGCCAGCAGTCCGAGAGCGGGAGGATACACCGGGGAGCTGTTTTTT

j_gene: TRBJ1-6
abundance: -
d_gene: -
v_gene: TRBV11-1
CDR3aa: CASSLDGNSPLHF
CDR3nt: TGTGCCAGCAGCTTAGATGGCAATTCACCCCTCCACTTT

j_gene: TRBJ2-7
abundance: many
d_gene: TRBD1
v_gene: TRBV5-1
CDR3aa: CASSLVVGTGAYEQYF
CDR3nt: TGCGCCAGCAGCTTGGTCGTTGGGACAGGGGCCTACGAGCAGTACTTC

j_gene: TRBJ1-2
abundance: many
d_gene: -
v_gene: TRBV29-1
CDR3aa: CSVAFRDIGWGYTF
CDR3nt: TGCAGCGTTGCGTTCCGAGACATTGGGTGGGGCTACACCTTC

j_gene: TRBJ2-5
abundance: many
d_gene: TRBD2
v_gene: TRBV12-3/TRBV12-4
CDR3aa: CASSGGGGETQYF
CDR3nt: TGTGCCAGCAGCGGCGGGGGAGGGGAGACCCAGTACTTC

j_gene: TRBJ2-5
abundance: many
d_gene: -
v_gene: TRBV5-1
CDR3aa: CASSLGLIQETQYF
CDR3nt: TGCGCCAGCAGCTTGGGACTGATCCAAGAGACCCAGTACTTC

j_gene: TRBJ1-2
abundance: -
d_gene: TRBD1
v_gene: TRBV19
CDR3aa: CASNRGWSYGYTF
CDR3nt: TGTGCCAGTAACAGGGGCTGGAGCTATGGCTACACCTTC